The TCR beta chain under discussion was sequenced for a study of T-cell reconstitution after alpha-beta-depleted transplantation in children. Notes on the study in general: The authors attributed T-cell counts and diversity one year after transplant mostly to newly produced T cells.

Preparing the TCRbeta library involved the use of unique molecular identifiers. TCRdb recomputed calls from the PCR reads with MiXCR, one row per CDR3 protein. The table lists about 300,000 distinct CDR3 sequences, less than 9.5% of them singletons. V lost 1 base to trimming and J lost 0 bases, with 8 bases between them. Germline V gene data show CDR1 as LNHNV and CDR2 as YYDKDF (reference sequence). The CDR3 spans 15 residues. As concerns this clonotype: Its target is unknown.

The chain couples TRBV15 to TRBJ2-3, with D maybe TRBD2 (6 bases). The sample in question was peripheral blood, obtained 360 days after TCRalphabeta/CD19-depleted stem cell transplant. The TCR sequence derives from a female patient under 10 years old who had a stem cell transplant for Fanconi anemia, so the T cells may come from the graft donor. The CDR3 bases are TGTGCCACCAGCAGAGCGAGCGGGAGCACAGATACGCAGTATTTT. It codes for CATSRASGSTDTQYF.